Here is one T cell receptor (beta chain) with its context. Genomic DNA was the PCR template. A primer set of 30 forward and 13 reverse primers amplified the CDR3. TCRdb reprocessed the multiplex PCR reads via MiXCR and lists one record per CDR3 protein. The table has under 300,000 distinct CDR3 sequences, approximately 45% seen once; the top ten hold around 13%. The germline CDR1 and CDR2 sequences are SGHTA and FQGTGA. The CDR3 is 12 residues long. The V end lost 6 bases, the J end lost 2 bases, and 6 bases lay between the germline ends. Diabetic patients met standard criteria for type 1 or type 2 diabetes. These data are taken from a study of type 1 and type 2 diabetes patients. Study background: Samples came from type 1 diabetic, type 2 diabetic or nondiabetic people, recruited in China. T cells were magnetically sorted from PBMCs as CD4+ or CD8+ subsets. The whole study generated around 19,000,000 paired-end reads.

This TCR was sampled from a man aged 18 to 30 with type 2 diabetes. This chain links TRBV7-3 with TRBJ2-3; D not certain. Sequenced: peripheral blood mononuclear cells (PBMCs). The CDR3 region is CASRPATDTQYF. DNA for the CDR3: TGTGCCAGCAGACCGGCCACAGATACGCAGTATTTT.